These 6 T cell receptor beta chains share one sample of origin, sequenced in a study of T cells after yellow fever vaccination. A single record per CDR3 protein comes from TCRdb applying MiXCR to the 5' RACE reads. This sample yields 100,000 to 150,000 distinct CDR3 sequences, of which about 8.4% are seen a single time; 40% belongs to the top ten. Specimen: CD8+ T cells sorted from PBMCs, collected on the day of the yellow fever booster vaccination. The receptors stem from a man younger than 35 who received the YFV17D yellow fever vaccine.

The chain has TRBV6-5 and TRBJ2-1; D not resolved. In germline, CDR1 is MNHEY, CDR2 SVGAGI. The V gene lost 7 bases and the J gene lost 4 bases, with 17 bases spanning the gap. The CDR3 length is 15 residues. In DNA form, the CDR3 reads TGTGCCAGCAAGGTTGGACGCTCGATTTACAATGAGCAGTTCTTC. It specifies CASKVGRSIYNEQFF.

This clonotype was seen many times. This chain links TRBV12-3 or TRBV12-4 with TRBJ2-1; TRBD2 aligns across 9 bases. The trim removed 2 bases at V and 5 bases at J, leaving 1 base unmatched. The CDR3 is made up of 14 amino acids. CDR3 DNA sequence: TGTGCCAGCAGTTTACTAGCGGGACACAATGAGCAGTTCTTC. It is translated as CASSLLAGHNEQFF.

V is TRBV20-1 and J is TRBJ2-5; D is unclear. The CDR3 runs to 14 residues. In germline, CDR1 is DFQATT, CDR2 SNEGSKA (reference sequence). Between the trimmed V and J ends, which lost 3 bases and 7 bases, there was a span of 18 bases. The CDR3 spells CSASMPVKIGTQYF. CDR3 bases: TGCAGTGCTAGTATGCCGGTAAAGATAGGGACCCAGTACTTC.

This clonotype has just a few counts. The chain joins TRBV6-6 to TRBJ2-4, with D maybe TRBD2 (5 bases). Germline lookup yields CDR1 MNHNY and CDR2 SVGAGI (reference sequence). The CDR3 extends over 15 amino acids. Trimming removed 6 bases from V and 4 bases from J, with 16 bases in between. CDR3 sequence (DNA): TGTGCCAGCAGCTCCCGAGGGTGGTCGAAAAACATTCAGTACTTC. Amino acids: CASSSRGWSKNIQYF.

This clonotype was seen a handful of times. This chain joins TRBV9 and TRBJ1-1; 7 bases agree with TRBD1. The CDR3 length is 15 residues. V shed 3 bases, J shed 4 bases, and the junction held 9 bases outside the gene matches. Germline V CDR1 and CDR2: SGDLS, YYNGEE. CDR3 in DNA: TGTGCCAGCAGCGGACGACAGGGCCCGACCACTGAAGCTTTCTTT. Protein: CASSGRQGPTTEAFF.

This clonotype has just a few counts. The chain carries TRBV7-2 and TRBJ2-7; 8 bases are a match to TRBD1. CDR1 is SGHTA, CDR2 FQGNSA, per germline. This CDR3 contains 15 residues. V shed 2 bases and J 3 bases; nucleotides not matched to a gene: 6. CDR3 amino acids: CASSLKDRVGYEQYF. As DNA, the CDR3 is TGTGCCAGCAGCTTAAAGGACAGGGTAGGCTACGAGCAGTACTTC. The full variable domain, with the rest looked up from reference TRBV7-2 and TRBJ2-7, is GAGVSQSPSNKVTEKGKDVELRCDPISGHTALYWYRQSLGQGLEFLIYFQGNSAPDKSGLPSDRFSAERTGGSVSTLTIQRTQQEDSAVYLCASSLKDRVGYEQYFGPGTRLTVT.